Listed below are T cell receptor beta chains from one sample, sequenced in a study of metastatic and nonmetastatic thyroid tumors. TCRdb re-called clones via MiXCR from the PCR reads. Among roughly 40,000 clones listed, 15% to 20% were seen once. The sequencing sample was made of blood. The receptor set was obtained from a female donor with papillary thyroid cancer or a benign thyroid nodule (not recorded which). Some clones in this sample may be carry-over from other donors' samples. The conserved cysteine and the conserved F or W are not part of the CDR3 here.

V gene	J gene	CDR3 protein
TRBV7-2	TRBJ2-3	ASSLVLSWGGGADTQY
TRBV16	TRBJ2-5	ASSQSDLGGETQY
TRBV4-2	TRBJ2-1	ASSQEERWRDEQF
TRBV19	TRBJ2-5	ASSSGLRETQY
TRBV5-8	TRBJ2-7	ASSSRTGYHEQY
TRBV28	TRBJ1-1	ASSPRQGRGTEAF
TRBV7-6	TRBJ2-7	ASSPRDSRYYEQY
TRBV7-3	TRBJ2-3	ASSLGPGLAGADTQY
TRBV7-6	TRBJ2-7	ASSLERGGLIDEQY
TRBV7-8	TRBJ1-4	ASSLIRGNEKLF
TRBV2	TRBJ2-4	ASSEGGGDIQY
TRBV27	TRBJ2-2	ASSTYTGELF
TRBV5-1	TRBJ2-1	ASRFITGTVLRGENEQF
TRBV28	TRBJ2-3	ASSLTPPPTDTQY